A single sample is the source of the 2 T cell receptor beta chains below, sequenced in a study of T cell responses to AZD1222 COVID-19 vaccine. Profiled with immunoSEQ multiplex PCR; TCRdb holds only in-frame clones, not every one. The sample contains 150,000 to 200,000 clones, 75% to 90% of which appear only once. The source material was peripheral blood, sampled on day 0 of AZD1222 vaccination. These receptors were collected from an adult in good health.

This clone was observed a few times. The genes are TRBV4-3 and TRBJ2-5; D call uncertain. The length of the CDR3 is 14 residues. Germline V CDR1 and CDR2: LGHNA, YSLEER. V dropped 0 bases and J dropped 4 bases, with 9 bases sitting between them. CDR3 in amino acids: CASSQDRGVETQYF. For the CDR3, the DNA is TGCGCCAGCAGCCAAGATCGTGGGGTAGAGACCCAGTACTTC.

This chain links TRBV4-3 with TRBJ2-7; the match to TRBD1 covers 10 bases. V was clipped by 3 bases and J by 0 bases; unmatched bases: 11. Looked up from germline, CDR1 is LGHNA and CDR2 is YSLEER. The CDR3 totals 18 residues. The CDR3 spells CASSQTRTGGMGSYEQYF. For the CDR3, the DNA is TGCGCCAGCAGCCAGACGCGGACAGGGGGTATGGGCTCCTACGAGCAGTACTTC.